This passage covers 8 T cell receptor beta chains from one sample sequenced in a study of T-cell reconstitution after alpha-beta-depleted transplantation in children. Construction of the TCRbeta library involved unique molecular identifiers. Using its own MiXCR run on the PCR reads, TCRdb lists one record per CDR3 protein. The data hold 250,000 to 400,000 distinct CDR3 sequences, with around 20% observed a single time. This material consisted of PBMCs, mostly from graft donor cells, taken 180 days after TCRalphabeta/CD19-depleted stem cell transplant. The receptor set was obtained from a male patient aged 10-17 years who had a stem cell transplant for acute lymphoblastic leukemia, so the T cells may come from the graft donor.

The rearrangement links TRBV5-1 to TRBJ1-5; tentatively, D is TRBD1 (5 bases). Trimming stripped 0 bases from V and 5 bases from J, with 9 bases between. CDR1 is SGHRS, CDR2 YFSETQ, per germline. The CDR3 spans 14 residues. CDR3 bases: TGCGCCAGCAGCTTGGGTGCCAGGGATCAGCCCCAGCATTTT. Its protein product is CASSLGARDQPQHF.

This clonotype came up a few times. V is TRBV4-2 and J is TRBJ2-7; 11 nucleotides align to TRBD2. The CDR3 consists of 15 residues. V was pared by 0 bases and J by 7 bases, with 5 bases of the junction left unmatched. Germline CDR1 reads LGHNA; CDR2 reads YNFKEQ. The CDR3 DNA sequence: TGTGCCAGCAGCCAAGACCTAGCGGGAGGCAGGGAGCAGTACTTC. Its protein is CASSQDLAGGREQYF.

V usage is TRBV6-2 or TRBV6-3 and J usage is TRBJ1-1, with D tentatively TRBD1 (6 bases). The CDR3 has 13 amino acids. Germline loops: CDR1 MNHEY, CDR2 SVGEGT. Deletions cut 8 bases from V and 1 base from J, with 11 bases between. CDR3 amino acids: CASGDRRNTEAFF. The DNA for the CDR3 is TGTGCCAGCGGCGACAGGCGGAACACTGAAGCTTTCTTT.

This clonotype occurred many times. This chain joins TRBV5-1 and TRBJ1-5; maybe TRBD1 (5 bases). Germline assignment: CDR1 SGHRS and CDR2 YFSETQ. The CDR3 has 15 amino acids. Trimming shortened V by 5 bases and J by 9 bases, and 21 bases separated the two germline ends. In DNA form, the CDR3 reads TGCGCCAGCAGTCAGGACGGGGGGAGAAACCTGCCCCAGCATTTT. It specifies CASSQDGGRNLPQHF.

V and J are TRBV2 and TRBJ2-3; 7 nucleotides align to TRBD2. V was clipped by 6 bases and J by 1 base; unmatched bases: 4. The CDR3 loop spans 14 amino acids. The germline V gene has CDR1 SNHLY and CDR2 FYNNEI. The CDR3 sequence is CASRLASGTDTQYF. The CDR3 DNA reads TGTGCCAGCAGACTAGCGTCCGGCACAGATACGCAGTATTTT.

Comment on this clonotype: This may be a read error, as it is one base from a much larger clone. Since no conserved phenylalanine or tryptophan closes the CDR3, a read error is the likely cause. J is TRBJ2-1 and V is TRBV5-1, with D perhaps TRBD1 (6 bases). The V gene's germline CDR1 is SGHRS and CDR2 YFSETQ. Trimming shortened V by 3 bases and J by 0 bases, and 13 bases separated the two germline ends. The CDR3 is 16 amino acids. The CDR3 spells CASSWGLRSSYNEQFL. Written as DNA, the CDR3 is TGCGCCAGCAGCTGGGGGCTCCGGAGCTCCTACAATGAGCAGTTCTTA.

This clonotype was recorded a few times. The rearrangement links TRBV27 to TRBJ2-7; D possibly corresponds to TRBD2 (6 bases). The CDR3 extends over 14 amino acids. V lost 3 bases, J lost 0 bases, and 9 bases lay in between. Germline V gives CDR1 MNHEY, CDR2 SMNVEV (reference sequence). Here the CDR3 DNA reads TGTGCCAGCAGTTTTTCGCGGGACTCCTACGAGCAGTACTTC. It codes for CASSFSRDSYEQYF.

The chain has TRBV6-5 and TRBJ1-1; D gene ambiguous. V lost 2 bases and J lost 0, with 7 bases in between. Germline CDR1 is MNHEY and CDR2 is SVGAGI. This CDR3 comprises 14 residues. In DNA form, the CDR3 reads TGTGCCAGCAGTTACGGTCAGATGAACACTGAAGCTTTCTTT. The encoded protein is CASSYGQMNTEAFF.